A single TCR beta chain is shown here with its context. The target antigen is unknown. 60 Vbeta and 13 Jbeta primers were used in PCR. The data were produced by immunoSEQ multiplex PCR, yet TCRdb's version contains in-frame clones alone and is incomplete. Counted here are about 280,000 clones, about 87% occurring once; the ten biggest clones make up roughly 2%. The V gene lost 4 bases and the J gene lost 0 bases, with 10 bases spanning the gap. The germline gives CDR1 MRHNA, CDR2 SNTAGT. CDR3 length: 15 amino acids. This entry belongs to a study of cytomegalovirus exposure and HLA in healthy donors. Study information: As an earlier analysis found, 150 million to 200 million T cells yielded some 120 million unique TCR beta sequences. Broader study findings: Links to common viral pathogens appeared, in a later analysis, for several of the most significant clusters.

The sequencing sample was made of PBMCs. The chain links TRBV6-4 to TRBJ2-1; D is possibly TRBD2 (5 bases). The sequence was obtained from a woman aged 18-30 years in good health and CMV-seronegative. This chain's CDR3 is CASSVSGLSYNEQFF. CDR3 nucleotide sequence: TGTGCCAGCAGTGTATCAGGACTCTCCTACAATGAGCAGTTCTTC.